The 28 T cell receptor beta chains given below trace back to one sample, sequenced in a study of T cells after yellow fever vaccination. TCRdb re-called the 5' RACE reads through MiXCR, storing one row per CDR3 protein. The table records 450,000 to 550,000 distinct CDR3 sequences, 21% of them present only once. The material sequenced was PBMCs, taken 21 days after the first yellow fever vaccination. These receptors were obtained from a man younger than 35 who received the YFV17D yellow fever vaccine.

This clonotype was seen only a few times. The chain employs TRBV6-1 and TRBJ2-1; 9 nucleotides match TRBD2. Trimming removed 7 bases from V and 2 bases from J; junction bases left unmatched: 9. The CDR3 is 16 residues long. Germline V CDR1 and CDR2: MNHNS, SASEGT. CDR3 residues: CASKEMAGGPYNEQFF. As DNA, the CDR3 is TGTGCCAGCAAGGAAATGGCGGGGGGGCCCTACAATGAGCAGTTCTTC.

There are a few counts of this clonotype. The chain recombines TRBV4-3 with TRBJ2-5; D might be TRBD2 (5 bases). Trimming pared 0 bases from V and 6 bases from J, leaving 14 bases between. CDR3 size: 15 residues. CDR1 and CDR2 from the germline V gene are LGHNA and YSLEER. Here the CDR3 DNA reads TGCGCCAGCAGCCAAGATTACCTAGCCCCACAGACCCAGTACTTC. Translation gives CASSQDYLAPQTQYF.

The gene calls are TRBV4-3 and TRBJ2-3; D is possibly TRBD2 (5 bases). Trimming pared 0 bases from V and 2 bases from J, leaving 12 bases between. CDR3 length: 16 residues. CDR1 is LGHNA and CDR2 is YSLEER in the germline V gene. CDR3 sequence reads: CASSQEPAADTDTQYF. CDR3 DNA: TGCGCCAGCAGCCAAGAGCCAGCGGCGGACACAGATACGCAGTATTTT.

The chain uses TRBV3-1 and TRBJ2-1; 7 bases match TRBD2. The CDR3 is 13 residues long. Per germline, CDR1 LGHDT and CDR2 YNNKEL (reference sequence). J lost 8 bases, V lost 3 bases, and 4 bases had no gene match. The CDR3 is CASSHRGVHEQFF. The CDR3 nucleotides read TGTGCCAGCAGCCACCGGGGGGTACATGAGCAGTTCTTC.

This clonotype was observed a few times. The chain couples TRBV6-1 to TRBJ1-1; 8 bases map to TRBD1. Germline trimming cut 5 bases from V and 3 bases from J; bases unmatched to any gene: 8. The CDR3 totals 15 residues. Germline CDR1 and CDR2: MNHNS and SASEGT. CDR3 bases: TGTGCCAGCAGTCAACATACAGGGGGGGACACTGAAGCTTTCTTT. This sequence encodes CASSQHTGGDTEAFF.

This clonotype has at least ten counts. This chain links TRBV12-3 or TRBV12-4 with TRBJ2-5; 7 bases match TRBD1. CDR3 length equals 14 residues. J gave up 2 bases and V 6 bases, and 6 bases lay outside the gene matches. CDR3 sequence reads: CASSTLDRQETQYF. CDR3 nucleotides: TGTGCCAGCAGCACACTGGACAGGCAAGAGACCCAGTACTTC.

This clonotype showed up just a few times. The chain links TRBV7-9 to TRBJ1-4; tentatively, D is TRBD1 (5 bases). V gave up 5 bases and J gave up 4 bases, with 11 bases separating them. Germline loops: CDR1 SEHNR, CDR2 FQNEAQ (reference sequence). CDR3 length: 14 amino acids. CDR3 sequence: CASSRDGLNEKLFF. The DNA of the CDR3 is TGTGCCAGCAGCCGGGACGGGCTTAATGAAAAACTGTTTTTT.

This clonotype was picked up a small number of times. The chain uses TRBV29-1 and TRBJ2-4; possible D gene TRBD1, 7 bases. Trimming removed 3 bases from V and 5 bases from J, with 8 bases in between. This CDR3 is built from 12 residues. CDR1 SQVTM and CDR2 ANQGSEA come from the germline V gene. The CDR3 bases are TGCAGCGTTGACAGGGGGGAAAACATTCAGTACTTC. This sequence encodes CSVDRGENIQYF. Full variable domain (remainder filled in from reference TRBV29-1 and TRBJ2-4): SAVISQKPSRDICQRGTSLTIQCQVDSQVTMMFWYRQQPGQSLTLIATANQGSEATYESGFVIDKFPISRPNLTFSTLTVSNMSPEDSSIYLCSVDRGENIQYFGAGTRLSVL.

This sequence joins TRBV5-3 and TRBJ1-1; D not resolved. TRBV5-3 falls under the ORF class, with uncertain function. V shed 0 bases and J shed 4 bases, with 13 bases lying between them. The CDR3 is 15 residues long. This CDR3 is CARSLVGNPGTEAFF. In DNA, the CDR3 is TGTGCCAGAAGCTTGGTGGGGAATCCGGGCACTGAAGCTTTCTTT.

This clonotype was seen just once. The CDR3 protein is CARSPGLLSYNEQFF. For the CDR3, the DNA is TGTGCCAGGAGCCCCGGACTCCTCTCCTACAATGAGCAGTTCTTC. This rearrangement joins TRBV5-6 to TRBJ2-1; TRBD2 might be the D (5 bases). Germline V gives CDR1 SGHDT, CDR2 YYEEEE. CDR3 size: 15 residues. The germline V and J ends were trimmed by 8 bases and 0 bases, with 15 bases remaining between them.

This chain connects TRBV24-1 to TRBJ2-7; D gene uncertain. Trimming took 5 bases from V and 6 from J, leaving 10 bases between them. Per the germline V gene, CDR1 is KGHDR and CDR2 is SFDVKD. The CDR3 consists of 12 residues. CDR3 residues: CATSVLWAEQYF. The DNA for the CDR3 is TGTGCCACCAGTGTCCTTTGGGCCGAGCAGTACTTC.

The genes are TRBV6-5 and TRBJ2-5; no definite D call. Germline values: CDR1 MNHEY, CDR2 SVGAGI. V was trimmed by 0 bases and J by 5 bases, leaving 10 bases between them. This CDR3 has 14 residues. CDR3 in DNA: TGTGCCAGCAGTTACTCCGGGCCTGGGGAGACCCAGTACTTC. Residues: CASSYSGPGETQYF.

The chain links TRBV6-1 to TRBJ2-2, with D possibly being TRBD1 or TRBD2 (5 bases each). Trimming took 6 bases from V and 5 from J, leaving 19 bases between them. CDR3 size: 16 residues. The germline CDR1 and CDR2 sequences are MNHNS and SASEGT. In nucleotides, the CDR3 is TGTGCCAGCAGCTCCCGTTGGGGCTCGGGGACCGGGGAGCTGTTTTTT. Its protein product is CASSSRWGSGTGELFF.

There are a few counts of this clonotype. The CDR3 does not end in the conserved phenylalanine or tryptophan, so this is likely a read error. The limits of the CDR3 on the DNA are not certain, so only TCRdb's listed CDR3 is given. The chain recombines TRBV7-2 with TRBJ2-3; the D call TRBD1 from the table was never checked on the DNA. The germline V gene has CDR1 SGHTA and CDR2 FQGNSA. The CDR3 adds up to 10 amino acids, both ends counted. CDR3 in amino acids: CASSQRNRVV.

This clonotype showed up just a few times. This rearrangement joins TRBV11-1 to TRBJ2-3, with no clear D. Germline CDR1 is SGHAT and CDR2 is FQDESV (reference sequence). This CDR3 spans 14 amino acids. V gave up 2 bases and J gave up 5 bases, with 11 bases separating them. CDR3 in DNA: TGTGCCAGCAGCTTAAGCTGGCTGGGAGATACGCAGTATTTT. Amino acids: CASSLSWLGDTQYF.

This clonotype was detected only a few times. The chain joins TRBV20-1 to TRBJ2-1; 10 bases line up with TRBD2. This CDR3 region has 15 residues. Losses at the gene ends were 3 bases for V and 8 bases for J; bases not matched to a gene: 10. The germline V gene encodes CDR1 DFQATT and CDR2 SNEGSKA (reference sequence). CDR3: CSASFSGGGWDEQFF. CDR3 in DNA: TGCAGTGCTAGCTTCAGCGGGGGGGGCTGGGATGAGCAGTTCTTC.

The V call is TRBV10-3, the J call TRBJ2-1; 9 nucleotides match TRBD2. The V gene's germline CDR1 is ENHRY and CDR2 SYGVKD. The CDR3 runs to 14 residues. Germline trimming cut 10 bases from V and 1 base from J; bases unmatched to any gene: 5. The CDR3, as DNA: TGTGCCACCGAGCGGGGGGAATCCTACAATGAGCAGTTCTTC. Its protein product is CATERGESYNEQFF.

This clonotype was found a few times. The CDR3 bases are TGTGCCAGCAAGGAGTTAGCCGGAGAGACCCAGTACTTC. It codes for CASKELAGETQYF. The rearrangement links TRBV25-1 to TRBJ2-5, with D uncertain. The CDR3 runs 13 residues. Trimming removed 7 bases at V and 4 bases at J, with 13 bases between. Germline V lookup: CDR1 MGHDK, CDR2 SYGVNS.

This clonotype has a handful of counts. The chain carries TRBV20-1 and TRBJ2-2, with D uncertain. CDR3 length equals 14 residues. Trimming cost V 6 bases and J 4 bases, with 15 bases left between them. Germline V gene data show CDR1 as DFQATT and CDR2 as SNEGSKA (reference sequence). CDR3 residues: CSARIESITGELFF. As DNA, the CDR3 is TGCAGTGCCCGAATTGAAAGTATCACCGGGGAGCTGTTTTTT.

This chain uses TRBV10-3 with TRBJ2-7; the D gene is possibly TRBD1 (6 bases). CDR3 length: 12 residues. The ends were cut back, 6 bases at V and 0 bases at J, with 6 bases in the middle. Germline loops: CDR1 ENHRY, CDR2 SYGVKD. CDR3 nucleotides: TGTGCCATCAGGGACAGCTCCTACGAGCAGTACGTC. Residues: CAIRDSSYEQYV.

This clonotype was seen a few times. The CDR3 region has the DNA TGTGCCAGCACCCAGCCGGGACAGCTGAACACCGGGGAGCTGTTTTTT. It codes for CASTQPGQLNTGELFF. The V and J genes are TRBV12-3 or TRBV12-4 and TRBJ2-2; 7 bases align to TRBD1. With 7 bases clipped from V and 1 base from J, the junction kept 9 bases outside the gene matches. The CDR3 sequence is 16 residues long.

This clonotype was recorded a few times. This chain links TRBV7-2 with TRBJ2-5; 9 bases agree with TRBD1. The germline CDR1 and CDR2 sequences are SGHTA and FQGNSA. V shed 5 bases, J shed 4 bases, and the junction held 8 bases outside the gene matches. The CDR3 is made up of 15 amino acids. CDR3 residues: CASSVEGQGGETQYF. CDR3 nucleotide sequence: TGTGCCAGCAGCGTAGAGGGACAGGGTGGAGAGACCCAGTACTTC.

This clonotype occurred a few times. The chain uses TRBV7-3 and TRBJ2-2; 7 bases agree with TRBD1. The CDR3 sequence is 13 residues long. Germline V gene lookup returns CDR1 SGHTA and CDR2 FQGTGA. J was trimmed by 1 base and V by 7 bases; bases with no gene match: 0. The chain's CDR3 is CASTGGNTGELFF. CDR3 DNA: TGTGCCAGCACAGGGGGGAACACCGGGGAGCTGTTTTTT.

The chain couples TRBV7-2 to TRBJ1-2; D gene unclear. CDR3 length: 13 residues. V was shortened by 1 base and J by 7 bases, with 10 bases between the two germline ends. CDR1 is SGHTA and CDR2 is FQGNSA in the germline V gene. CDR3 in amino acids: CASSLEVRFGYTF. DNA for the CDR3: TGTGCCAGCAGCTTAGAGGTTCGGTTTGGCTACACCTTC.

This clonotype showed up just a few times. The rearrangement links TRBV7-2 to TRBJ2-1, with TRBD2 matching 10 bases. Unmatched junction bases numbered 9, after V lost 5 bases and J lost 8 bases. Germline CDR1 SGHTA, CDR2 FQGNSA. CDR3 length equals 15 residues. The CDR3 protein is CASSISGGILYEQFF. The CDR3 DNA follows: TGTGCCAGCAGCATTAGCGGGGGGATTCTGTATGAGCAGTTCTTC.

This chain uses TRBV7-9 with TRBJ1-1; possible D gene TRBD1, 5 bases. The germline gives CDR1 SEHNR, CDR2 FQNEAQ (reference sequence). The CDR3 has 14 residues. Trimming took 2 bases from V and 5 from J, leaving 12 bases between them. The CDR3 here is CASSLTGARTEAFF. The CDR3 region has the DNA TGTGCCAGCAGCTTAACTGGGGCGCGAACTGAAGCTTTCTTT.

This clonotype turned up a few times. CDR3 in DNA: TGTGCCAGCAGTTTCGTAGCGGGGGGTTACAATGAGCAGTTCTTC. Its protein is CASSFVAGGYNEQFF. The chain recombines TRBV27 with TRBJ2-1; 10 bases line up with TRBD2. The CDR3 contains 15 residues. Germline CDR1 MNHEY, CDR2 SMNVEV (reference sequence). The V segment lost 3 bases and the J segment 4 bases; nucleotides outside the gene matches: 3.

In the case of this clonotype: The junction differs from germline at one of its ends, possibly a read error. The chain is built from TRBV5-6 and TRBJ2-1, with 9 positions matching TRBD2. The germline V gene has CDR1 SGHDT and CDR2 YYEEEE. The CDR3 contains 15 residues. The CDR3 loop reads CVSRLTSGSVIEQFF. Here the CDR3 DNA reads TGTGTCAGCAGGCTAACTAGCGGGTCCGTGATTGAGCAGTTCTTC. The full variable domain, completed using reference TRBV5-6 and TRBJ2-1, is DAGVTQSPTHLIKTRGQQVTLRCSPKSGHDTVSWYQQALGQGPQFIFQYYEEEERQRGNFPDRFSGHQFPNYSSELNVNALLLGDSALYLCVSRLTSGSVIEQFFGPGTRLTVL.